A selection of T cell receptor beta chains follows, all from one sample in a study of shared clonotypes between healthy human individuals. Some clones are missing from TCRdb's copy, which holds only in-frame ones; the method was immunoSEQ multiplex PCR. This sample has nearly 1,000,000 clones, with over 60% found just once. Sequencing was carried out using memory CD4+ T cells sorted from blood. These receptors were obtained from a man aged 18 to 29 in good health. Each CDR3 is given without its conserved first and last residue. Fields, in order: CDR3 protein, V gene, J gene.

CDR3: ASSWKGSGLSSYEQY; V: TRBV7-2; J: TRBJ2-7
CDR3: ASSPGRQQETQY; V: TRBV18; J: TRBJ2-5
CDR3: ASSSGGRQETQY; V: TRBV6-1; J: TRBJ2-5
CDR3: ASSLGGGVTANEQF; V: TRBV5-4; J: TRBJ2-1
CDR3: ASSLTGGAYEQY; V: TRBV11-2; J: TRBJ2-7
CDR3: ASSSSGTVNTEAF; V: TRBV7-2; J: TRBJ1-1
CDR3: ASSPLAGEGTDTQY; V: TRBV9; J: TRBJ2-3
CDR3: AISHTRAGPSGANVLT; V: TRBV10-3; J: TRBJ2-6
CDR3: ALRGDRGEKLF; V: TRBV30; J: TRBJ1-4
CDR3: ASSPGLEQY; V: TRBV6-6; J: TRBJ2-7
CDR3: ASSDIATRDYEQY; V: TRBV7-2; J: TRBJ2-7
CDR3: ASSSREIENTGELF; V: TRBV6-6; J: TRBJ2-2
CDR3: ASRTGQGGNSPLH; V: TRBV14; J: TRBJ1-6
CDR3: ASSFIEYGYT; V: TRBV7-9; J: TRBJ1-2
CDR3: ASSFIGENTDTQY; V: TRBV7-9; J: TRBJ2-3
CDR3: ASIWGDLLTDTQY; V: TRBV5-1; J: TRBJ2-3